Presented here are 24 T cell receptor beta chains from one specimen sequenced in a study of blood T cell repertoires in COVID-19. The assay was immunoSEQ multiplex PCR, and TCRdb's table has in-frame clones only and misses some. The repertoire consists of under 250,000 clones, with around 84% occurring once and the leading ten covering more than 1.5%. The specimen sequenced was PBMCs or T cells enriched from blood (not recorded which). These receptors were obtained from a man aged 35 to 55 who had recovered from COVID-19.

This chain joins TRBV6-1 and TRBJ2-1; TRBD2 agrees at 7 bases. Germline V gene sequence: CDR1 MNHNS, CDR2 SASEGT. V lost 2 bases and J lost 6; bases outside the gene matches: 10. The CDR3 covers 16 residues. CDR3 nucleotides: TGTGCCAGCAGTGAATACCGGGACTACCTTGGCAATGAGCAGTTCTTC. Protein sequence: CASSEYRDYLGNEQFF.

V is TRBV7-9 and J is TRBJ2-7; 7 positions agree with TRBD1. After removal of 5 bases from V and 5 bases from J, the junction contained 6 bases not matched to a gene. CDR1 and CDR2 (germline): SEHNR, FQNEAQ (reference sequence). This CDR3 has 13 residues. The CDR3 nucleotides read TGTGCCAGCAGCCACCGGGACAGCAACGAGCAGTACTTC. This encodes CASSHRDSNEQYF.

The genes are TRBV5-8 and TRBJ2-7, with TRBD1 as a possible D gene (5 bases). V lost 0 bases and J 4 bases, leaving 11 bases between the germline ends. The CDR3 is 14 residues long. Germline-derived CDR1 and CDR2 are SGHTS and YDEGEE. The CDR3 DNA reads TGTGCCAGCAGCTTGGGAAAGGGGAAGTACGAGCAGTACTTC. Its protein is CASSLGKGKYEQYF.

This chain connects TRBV5-1 to TRBJ1-4, with D tentatively TRBD1 (6 bases). The ends were cut back, 4 bases at V and 5 bases at J, with 15 bases in the middle. Per the germline V gene, CDR1 is SGHRS and CDR2 is YFSETQ. This CDR3 is 15 amino acids long. The CDR3 reads CASSDTGYLNEKLFF. The CDR3 nucleotides are TGCGCCAGCAGCGACACAGGGTACCTGAATGAAAAACTGTTTTTT.

This clone came up once. This chain uses TRBV24-1 with TRBJ2-1; 11 bases agree with TRBD2. Germline-derived CDR1 and CDR2 are KGHDR and SFDVKD. Trimming cost V 11 bases and J 8 bases; bases outside gene matches: 13. The CDR3 covers 15 residues. The CDR3 loop reads CAIAISGGGADEQFF. CDR3 nucleotides: TGTGCCATCGCCATTAGCGGGGGGGGCGCGGATGAGCAGTTCTTC.

The V call is TRBV28, the J call TRBJ2-2; D is possibly TRBD2 (5 bases). The germline CDR1 and CDR2 sequences are MDHEN and SYDVKM. The length of the CDR3 is 15 residues. V lost 5 bases and J lost 7, with 17 bases in between. In DNA, the CDR3 is TGTGCCAGCAGTCCGCAAGTGACGGGAAGCGGGGAGCTGTTTTTT. This gives the protein CASSPQVTGSGELFF.

The chain is built from TRBV27 and TRBJ2-3; D gene ambiguous. The CDR3 consists of 13 residues. CDR1 MNHEY and CDR2 SMNVEV come from the germline V gene (reference sequence). V dropped 5 bases and J dropped 2 bases, with 8 bases sitting between them. CDR3: CASSPYPTDTQYF. The CDR3 DNA reads TGTGCCAGCAGTCCTTATCCCACAGATACGCAGTATTTT.

V gene TRBV6-5 combines with J gene TRBJ2-3; 7 nucleotides line up with TRBD2. The ends lost 4 bases at V and 4 bases at J; junction bases unmatched: 8. CDR1 is MNHEY and CDR2 is SVGAGI in the germline V gene. The CDR3 is made up of 15 amino acids. The CDR3 here is CASSWGGRVPDTQYF. The CDR3 DNA reads TGTGCCAGCAGTTGGGGGGGGAGGGTACCAGATACGCAGTATTTT.

The chain is built from TRBV30 and TRBJ1-2, with a weak D call TRBD1 (6 bases). Trimming removed 0 bases from V and 2 bases from J, with 10 bases in between. CDR1 and CDR2 (germline): GTSNPN, SVGIG (reference sequence). CDR3 length: 14 residues. DNA of the CDR3: TGTGCCTGGAGTGTTCACAGGGTGAACTATGGCTACACCTTC. Protein product: CAWSVHRVNYGYTF.

The CDR3 spells CASSQVLRYRGAFF. In DNA form, the CDR3 reads TGCGCCAGCAGCCAAGTATTGAGGTATAGGGGCGCTTTCTTT. V usage is TRBV4-1 and J usage is TRBJ1-1; TRBD1 is a possible D gene (5 bases). Per the germline V gene, CDR1 is MGHRA and CDR2 is YSYEKL. The CDR3 totals 14 residues. The germline V and J ends were trimmed by 1 base and 11 bases, with 17 bases remaining between them.

This rearrangement joins TRBV28 to TRBJ2-7, with 9 bases matching TRBD2. In germline, CDR1 is MDHEN, CDR2 SYDVKM. Unmatched junction bases numbered 11, after V lost 2 bases and J lost 3 bases. CDR3 size: 17 residues. CDR3 DNA: TGTGCCAGCAGTTTAAACTACTTTAGCGGGAGTAACTACGAGCAGTACTTC. Protein sequence: CASSLNYFSGSNYEQYF.

The V call is TRBV7-6, the J call TRBJ2-7; 10 nucleotides match TRBD2. The V and J ends lost 2 bases and 6 bases, in that order; junction bases with no gene match: 16. Germline values: CDR1 SGHVS, CDR2 FNYEAQ. CDR3 size: 18 residues. Written as DNA, the CDR3 is TGTGCCAGCAGCTTATCCGGGGGTAGCGGGGGGTTCGTCCTCGAGCAGTACTTC. Translating it yields CASSLSGGSGGFVLEQYF.

This chain uses TRBV7-2 with TRBJ2-7; D is perhaps TRBD2 (6 bases). The CDR3 has 18 residues. The V end was cut by 4 bases, the J end by 6 bases, with 28 bases between. Germline lookup yields CDR1 SGHTA and CDR2 FQGNSA. The CDR3 bases are TGTGCCAGCAGCTCTGCCGGGGGAAAATCCGGGCTCGGGGGCGAGCAGTACTTC. This translates into CASSSAGGKSGLGGEQYF.

The gene calls are TRBV5-8 and TRBJ1-6; no firm D call. Per the germline V gene, CDR1 is SGHTS and CDR2 is YDEGEE. V gave up 5 bases and J gave up 12 bases, with 18 bases separating them. The CDR3 is 14 amino acids. DNA for the CDR3: TGTGCCAGCAGTCACCGGGTAGAGACCTTACCCCTCCACTTT. This sequence encodes CASSHRVETLPLHF.

V usage is TRBV4-1 and J usage is TRBJ1-5; D perhaps matches TRBD1 (5 bases). V was cut by 1 base and J by 5 bases, with 15 bases left in between. CDR1 and CDR2 from the germline V gene are MGHRA and YSYEKL. The CDR3 has 16 residues. CDR3 DNA: TGCGCCAGCAGCCAAGGGACTGGGCGGGGGGATCAGCCCCAGCATTTT. Translating it yields CASSQGTGRGDQPQHF.

V usage is TRBV6-2 or TRBV6-3 and J usage is TRBJ1-1; D possibly corresponds to TRBD1 (5 bases). V was clipped by 2 bases and J by 5 bases, with 12 bases between them. This CDR3 has 14 residues. Per the germline V gene, CDR1 is MNHEY and CDR2 is SVGEGT. The CDR3 region is CASSYRGLGTEAFF. The CDR3 DNA is TGTGCCAGCAGTTACAGGGGATTAGGGACTGAAGCTTTCTTT.

This rearrangement joins TRBV28 to TRBJ1-2; the match to TRBD1 covers 11 bases. Germline trimming cut 5 bases from V and 6 bases from J; bases unmatched to any gene: 5. This CDR3 spans 14 amino acids. Germline values: CDR1 MDHEN, CDR2 SYDVKM. The CDR3 region is CASSSGQGAHGYTF. DNA of the CDR3: TGTGCCAGCAGTAGCGGACAGGGGGCGCATGGCTACACCTTC.

The rearrangement links TRBV2 to TRBJ1-1; TRBD1 matches at 9 bases. The CDR3 runs 16 residues. V lost 3 bases and J lost 0; bases outside the gene matches: 5. Germline V gene lookup returns CDR1 SNHLY and CDR2 FYNNEI. Written as DNA, the CDR3 is TGTGCCAGCAGTGATAGGGACAGGGTATTGAACACTGAAGCTTTCTTT. Its protein is CASSDRDRVLNTEAFF.

This chain joins TRBV4-1 and TRBJ2-5, with 11 nucleotides matching TRBD2. Germline V gives CDR1 MGHRA, CDR2 YSYEKL. The CDR3 totals 16 residues. V shed 2 bases and J 3 bases; nucleotides not matched to a gene: 5. The CDR3 nucleotides read TGCGCCAGCAGCCAACAACTAGCGGGAGTTGAAGAGACCCAGTACTTC. Its protein is CASSQQLAGVEETQYF.

J is TRBJ1-5 and V is TRBV12-3 or TRBV12-4; maybe TRBD1 (6 bases). This CDR3 has 12 residues. V lost 6 bases and J 6 bases, leaving 9 bases between the germline ends. CDR3 sequence (DNA): TGTGCCAGCAGGCAGGGGACTCAGCCCCAGCATTTT. Protein sequence: CASRQGTQPQHF.

J is TRBJ2-4 and V is TRBV2; 7 nucleotides line up with TRBD2. Germline V gene data show CDR1 as SNHLY and CDR2 as FYNNEI. The CDR3 covers 16 residues. V shed 4 bases, J shed 0 bases, and the junction held 6 bases outside the gene matches. The CDR3 protein is CASSGIAGLAKNIQYF. The CDR3, as DNA: TGTGCCAGCAGTGGGATAGCGGGTCTAGCCAAAAACATTCAGTACTTC.

This chain uses TRBV7-2 with TRBJ2-1; maybe TRBD2 (5 bases). V was shortened by 7 bases and J by 3 bases, with 10 bases between the two germline ends. The CDR3 contains 13 residues. Germline V gene lookup returns CDR1 SGHTA and CDR2 FQGNSA. The CDR3 sequence: CASNAGYYNEQFF. The DNA for the CDR3 is TGTGCCAGCAATGCGGGTTACTACAATGAGCAGTTCTTC.

V usage is TRBV25-1 and J usage is TRBJ2-3, with 10 bases identical to TRBD1. CDR1 and CDR2 from the germline V gene are MGHDK and SYGVNS. J gave up 1 base and V 1 base, and 8 bases lay outside the gene matches. The CDR3 runs 18 residues. The DNA for the CDR3 is TGTGCCAGCAGTGAATCTGGGACAGGGGTTAGTGGCACAGATACGCAGTATTTT. This encodes CASSESGTGVSGTDTQYF.

The rearrangement joins TRBV3-1 (or the pseudogene TRBV3-2) to TRBJ2-5; maybe TRBD2 (6 bases). The CDR3 runs to 20 residues. Between the trimmed V and J ends, which lost 3 bases and 1 base, there was a span of 27 bases. Germline values: CDR1 LGHDT, CDR2 YNNKEL (reference sequence). CDR3 DNA: TGTGCCAGCAGCCAGACGCTTTGGGACTCCGAACGCGAATTCCAAGAGACCCAGTACTTC. It codes for CASSQTLWDSEREFQETQYF.